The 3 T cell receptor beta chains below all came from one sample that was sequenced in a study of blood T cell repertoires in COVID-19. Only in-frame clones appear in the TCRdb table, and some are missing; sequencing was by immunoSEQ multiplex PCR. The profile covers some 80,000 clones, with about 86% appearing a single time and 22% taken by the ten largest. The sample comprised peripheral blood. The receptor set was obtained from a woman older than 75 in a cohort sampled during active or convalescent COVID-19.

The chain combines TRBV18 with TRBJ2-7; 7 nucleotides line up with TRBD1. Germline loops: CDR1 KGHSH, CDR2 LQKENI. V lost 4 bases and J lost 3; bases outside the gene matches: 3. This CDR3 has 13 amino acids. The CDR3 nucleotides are TGTGCCAGCTCACGGACAGGAGGCTACGAGCAGTACGTC. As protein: CASSRTGGYEQYV.

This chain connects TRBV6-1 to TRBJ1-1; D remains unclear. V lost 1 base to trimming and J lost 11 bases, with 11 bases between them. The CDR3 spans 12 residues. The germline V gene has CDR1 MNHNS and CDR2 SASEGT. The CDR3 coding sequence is TGTGCCAGCAGTGAAGTGGGAGGGAGTGCTTTCTTT. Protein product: CASSEVGGSAFF.

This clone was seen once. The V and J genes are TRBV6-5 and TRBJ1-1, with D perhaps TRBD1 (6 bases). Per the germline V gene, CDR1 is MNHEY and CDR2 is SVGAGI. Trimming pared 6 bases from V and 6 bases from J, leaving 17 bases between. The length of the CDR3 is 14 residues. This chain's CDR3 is CASRTGQLLSEAFF. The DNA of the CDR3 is TGTGCCAGCAGGACTGGACAGCTGCTATCTGAAGCTTTCTTT.